The 3 T cell receptor beta chains presented below share a single source sample, sequenced in a study of blood T cells in healthy people across ages (dated by TCRdb to about 2015). The library was built by means of 5' RACE. The sample was run on an Illumina HiSeq 2500. The second PCR ran for roughly 7 to 11 cycles and used a J-beta primer mix along with a sample-barcoded 5' primer. In TCRdb, the public reads were trimmed at Q25 with fastp and aligned with MiXCR, with productive beta chains retained. All rows with the same CDR3 protein become a single entry with the most common DNA and genes. For this sample the table gives fewer than 1,000,000 distinct CDR3 sequences, of which 35% to 60% were detected only once. The ten largest clones add up to 15% to 20% of the sample. Sequencing input: blood. These receptors all come from an elderly man in good health.

V is TRBV14 and J is TRBJ2-3; D tentatively reads TRBD1 or TRBD2 (5 bases each). Germline assignment: CDR1 SGHDN and CDR2 FVKESK. CDR3 length: 14 residues. V lost 3 bases and J lost 5, with 12 bases in between. CDR3 sequence (DNA): TGTGCCAGCAGCCAGAGCGGTGGGGGAGATACGCAGTATTTT. Its protein is CASSQSGGGDTQYF.

The chain has TRBV4-2 and TRBJ1-2; D call uncertain. Germline loops: CDR1 LGHNA, CDR2 YNFKEQ. V was pared by 0 bases and J by 6 bases, with 8 bases between. The CDR3 spans 13 residues. CDR3 sequence (DNA): TGTGCCAGCAGCCAAGAAACCACGGATGGCTACACCTTC. Its protein is CASSQETTDGYTF.

The rearrangement links TRBV10-3 to TRBJ2-7, with 11 bases identical to TRBD2. The CDR3 runs 19 residues. Per germline, CDR1 ENHRY and CDR2 SYGVKD. Losses at the gene ends were 6 bases for V and 4 bases for J; bases not matched to a gene: 20. The CDR3 is CAIRNPDGADGTSGYEQYF. The CDR3 region has the DNA TGTGCCATCAGAAACCCGGACGGAGCTGACGGGACTAGCGGATACGAGCAGTACTTC.